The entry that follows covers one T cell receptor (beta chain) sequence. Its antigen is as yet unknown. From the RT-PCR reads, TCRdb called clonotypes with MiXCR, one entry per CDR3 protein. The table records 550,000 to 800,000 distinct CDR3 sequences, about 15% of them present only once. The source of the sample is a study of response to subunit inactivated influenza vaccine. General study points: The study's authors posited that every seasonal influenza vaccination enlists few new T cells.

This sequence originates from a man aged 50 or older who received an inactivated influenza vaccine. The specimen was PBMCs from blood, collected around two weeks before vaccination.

The CDR3, as DNA: TGTGCCAGCAGTCTGAGGGCTGAAGCTTTCTTT. Its protein product is CASSLRAEAFF. The chain combines TRBV28 with TRBJ1-1; D is uncertain. Per germline, CDR1 MDHEN and CDR2 SYDVKM. V dropped 5 bases and J dropped 6 bases, with 7 bases sitting between them. This CDR3 has 11 residues.